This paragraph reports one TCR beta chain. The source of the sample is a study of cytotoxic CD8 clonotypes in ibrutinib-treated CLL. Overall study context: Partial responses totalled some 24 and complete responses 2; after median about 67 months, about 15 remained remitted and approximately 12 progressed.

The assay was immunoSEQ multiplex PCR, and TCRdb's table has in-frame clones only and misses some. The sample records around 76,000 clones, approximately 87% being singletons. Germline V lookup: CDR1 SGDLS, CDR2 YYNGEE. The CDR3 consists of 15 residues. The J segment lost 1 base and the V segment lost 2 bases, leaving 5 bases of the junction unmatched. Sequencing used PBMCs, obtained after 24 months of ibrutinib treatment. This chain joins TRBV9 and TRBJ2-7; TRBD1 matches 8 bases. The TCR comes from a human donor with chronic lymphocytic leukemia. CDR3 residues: CASSVGTGRSYEQYF. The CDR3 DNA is TGTGCCAGCAGCGTTGGGACAGGCCGATCCTACGAGCAGTACTTC.